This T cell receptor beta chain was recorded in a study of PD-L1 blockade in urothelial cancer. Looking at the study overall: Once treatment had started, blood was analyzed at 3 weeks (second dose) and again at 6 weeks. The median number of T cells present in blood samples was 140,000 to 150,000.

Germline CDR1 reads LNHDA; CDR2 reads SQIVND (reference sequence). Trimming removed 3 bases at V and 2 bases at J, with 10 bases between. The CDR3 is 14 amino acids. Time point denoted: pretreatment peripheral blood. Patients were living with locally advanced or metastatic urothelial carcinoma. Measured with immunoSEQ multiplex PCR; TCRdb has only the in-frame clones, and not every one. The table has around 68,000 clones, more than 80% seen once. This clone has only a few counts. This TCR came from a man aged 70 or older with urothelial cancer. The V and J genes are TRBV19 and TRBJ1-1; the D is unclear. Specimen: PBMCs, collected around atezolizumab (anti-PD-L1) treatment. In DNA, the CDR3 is TGTGCCAGTAGTATTTCTAGCGATAACACTGAAGCTTTCTTT. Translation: CASSISSDNTEAFF.